Sequencing of this T cell receptor beta chain was carried out in a study of T cell repertoires in ileal Crohn's disease (dated by TCRdb to about 2019). At the level of the whole study: The median duration of disease was roughly eight years, and at the time of surgery around 35% of patients were active smokers. Every patient underwent surgery because of a complication, which was stricturing disease in roughly 60% of cases and penetrating disease in about 40%. Postoperative therapy was given to about half of the patients, with thiopurines administered to approximately twelve patients and anti-TNF agents administered to 18 patients. Neoterminal ileum biopsies obtained at postoperative colonoscopy were designated as M6 samples. A prospective multicentre cohort supplied the 57 Crohn's disease patients whose TCR repertoires were analysed. Running in parallel with the study was a multicentre cohort set up to find predictors of early endoscopic recurrence following ileocolonic resection. Endoscopic postoperative recurrence was defined as a Rutgeerts score above i0. A total of around 150 mucosal samples from 60 or so patients were sequenced, collected from several sites on the surgical specimen as well as at postoperative endoscopy. The paper as a whole reports these results and caveats: Higher high-frequency clone percentages at surgery were associated with endoscopic recurrence; all patients with clonality above 26.8% (18/57) had recurrence. Within the first year after surgery, the timing of postoperative endoscopy varied, and the median delay was about seven months. Patients who were active smokers at surgery had a significantly higher proportion of clonal expansions than non-smokers (about 25% vs 18%, p=0.02). Compared with CD4 T cells, sorted CD8 T cells held more high-frequency clones, which suggests that the mucosal expansions were mostly CD8. Mucosal CD4 and CD8 T cells were sorted and sequenced only in a subgroup of patients, whose size was not stated.

The sample's time point label, decoded: neoterminal ileum biopsy at postoperative endoscopy, about 6 months after surgery. To be eligible, patients had to be adults with ileal or ileocolonic Crohn's disease and an indication for ileocolonic resection. Whole ileal mucosal biopsies were kept frozen at -80 degrees C prior to DNA extraction. A TRizol-based method was used to extract genomic DNA from the frozen whole biopsies, and the DNA was quantified with a NanoDrop 2000 spectrophotometer. For commercial TCRB immunosequencing, five hundred nanograms of biopsy DNA were submitted for each sample. A two-step, amplification bias-controlled multiplex PCR was used by Adaptive Biotechnology to amplify CDR3 regions from genomic DNA. Primers covering every V and J gene segment were used in the first PCR, while barcodes and Illumina adapters were added in the second PCR. CDR3 libraries were sequenced using an Illumina instrument. On the study's bioinformatics: The analysis drew on both the pipelines supplied by the vendor and custom analysis of the raw data in R/Bioconductor running R version 3.3.0. Clonality, which ranges from 0 to 1, was calculated as the inverse of the normalised Shannon entropy across all productive clones. High-frequency clones were defined as the repertoire share of the top 100 clones, retaining only clones passing a 95% confidence test. Repertoire diversity was measured with the Simpson index, and overlap between samples was measured with the Morisita-Horn index. Held by TCRdb, this immuneACCESS table contains in-frame sequences only and omits some clones. Under half of the omission traces to an unresolved V gene where checked; the cause of the rest is unknown. The V and J calls and the clone size are those of that table, but D and trimming were determined from the DNA. The sample table shows some 10,000 clones, and more than 60% are seen once. The ten largest account for roughly an eighth of the sample.

CDR1 and CDR2 were assigned from the germline V gene as SQVTM and ANQGSEA. Trimming at the junction amounts to 5 bases on V and 5 bases on J, and the germline ends lie 21 bases apart. CDR3 length: 16 amino acids, cysteine to phenylalanine. Solely the CDR3 DNA is kept, with 48 bases framed from the first base. On this clone: Its antigen is currently not known. Base qualities are missing; no much larger clone stands one base away.

Recombination connected TRBV29-1 to TRBJ2-2; TRBD2 is possibly the D segment (7 matching bases). Material for sequencing was ileal tissue. This clonotype was obtained from an adult with Crohn's disease. The DNA is as follows: TGCAGCGTTCAAGGTACCGGGGGGCGCCGGACCGGGGAGCTGTTTTTT. Translated, this gives CSVQGTGGRRTGELFF.